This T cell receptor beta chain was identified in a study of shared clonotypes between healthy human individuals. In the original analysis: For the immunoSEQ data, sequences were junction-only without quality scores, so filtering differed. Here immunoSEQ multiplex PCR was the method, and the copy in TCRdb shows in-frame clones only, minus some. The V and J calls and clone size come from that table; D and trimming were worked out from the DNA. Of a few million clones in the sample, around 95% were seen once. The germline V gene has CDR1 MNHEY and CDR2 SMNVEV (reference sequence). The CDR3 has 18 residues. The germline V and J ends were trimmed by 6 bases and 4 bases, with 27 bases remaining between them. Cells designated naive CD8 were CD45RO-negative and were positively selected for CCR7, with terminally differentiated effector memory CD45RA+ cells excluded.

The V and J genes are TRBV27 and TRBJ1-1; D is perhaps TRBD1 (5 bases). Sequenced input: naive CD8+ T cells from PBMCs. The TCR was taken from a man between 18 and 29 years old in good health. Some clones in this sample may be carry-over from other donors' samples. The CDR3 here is CASRLGAGLSLRGTEAFF. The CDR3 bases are TGTGCCAGCAGGTTAGGTGCGGGGCTTTCCCTGAGGGGCACTGAAGCTTTCTTT.